One T cell receptor beta chain is described in this entry. Its target is unknown. Read data end 3 residues before the CDR3 end; the end is taken from the germline J gene. This sample is part of a study of T cells in women clearing cervical HPV infection. Dot-blot hybridization genotyped cervical HPV amplified with MY09/MY11 PCR. The V and J ends lost 8 bases and 9 bases, in that order; junction bases with no gene match: 12. There are 15 residues in the CDR3. Germline CDR1 and CDR2: DFQATT and SNEGSKA (reference sequence). Clones were sequenced by immunoSEQ multiplex PCR, and TCRdb holds only the in-frame ones, with some missing. The sample holds some 40,000 clones. Study-level results: Controls had more TRBV6-7 (approximately 0.16%) than cases (approximately 0.11%). Richness plus V gene abundances separated cases from controls with AUC about 0.8.

Input material: blood buffy coat. The gene calls are TRBV20-1 and TRBJ2-1; 14 nucleotides match TRBD2. This sequence was found in a woman between 18 and 70 years old with a cervical HPV16 infection that either progressed to CIN3+ or cleared (not recorded which). The CDR3 spells CSRGLAGERHSEQFF. CDR3 DNA (partial): TGCAGTAGGGGACTAGCGGGAGAACGACATAGTGAG.